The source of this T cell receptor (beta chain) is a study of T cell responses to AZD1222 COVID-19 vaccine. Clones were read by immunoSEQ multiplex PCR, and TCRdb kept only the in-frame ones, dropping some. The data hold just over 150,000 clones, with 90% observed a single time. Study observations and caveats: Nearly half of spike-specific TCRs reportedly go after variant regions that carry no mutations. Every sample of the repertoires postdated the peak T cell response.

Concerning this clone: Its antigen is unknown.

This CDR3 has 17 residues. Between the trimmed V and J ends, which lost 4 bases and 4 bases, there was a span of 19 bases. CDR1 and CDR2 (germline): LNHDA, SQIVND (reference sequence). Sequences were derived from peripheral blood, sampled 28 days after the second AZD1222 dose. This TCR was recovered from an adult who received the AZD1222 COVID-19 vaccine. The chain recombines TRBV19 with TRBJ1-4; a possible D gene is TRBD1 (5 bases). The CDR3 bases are TGTGCCAGTAGTAAAAGACCCCAGGGAACGGGTAATGAAAAACTGTTTTTT. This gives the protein CASSKRPQGTGNEKLFF.